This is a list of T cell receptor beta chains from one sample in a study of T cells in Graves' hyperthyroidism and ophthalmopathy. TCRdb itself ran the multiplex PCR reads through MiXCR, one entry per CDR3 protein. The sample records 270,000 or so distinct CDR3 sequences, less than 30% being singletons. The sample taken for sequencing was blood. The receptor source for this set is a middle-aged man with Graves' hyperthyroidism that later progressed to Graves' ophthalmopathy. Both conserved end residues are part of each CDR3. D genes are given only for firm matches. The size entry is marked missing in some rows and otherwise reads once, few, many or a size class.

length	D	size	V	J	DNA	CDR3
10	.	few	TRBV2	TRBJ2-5	TGTGTCAGTGGCCAAGAGACCCAGTACTTC	CVSGQETQYF
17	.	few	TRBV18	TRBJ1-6	TGTGCCAGCTCACCCCACGCGCCAGGGCCCAATAATTCACCCCTCCACTTT	CASSPHAPGPNNSPLHF
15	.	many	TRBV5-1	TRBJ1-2	TGCGCCAGCAGCTTGGACTGGGGTCGCGACTATGGCTACACCTTC	CASSLDWGRDYGYTF
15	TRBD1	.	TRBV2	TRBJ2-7	TGTGCCAGTTGGGGCCGGGACAGGGTCACGAGCGAGCAGTACTTC	CASWGRDRVTSEQYF
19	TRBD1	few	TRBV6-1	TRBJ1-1	TGTGCCAGCAGTGAACGCGGGACAGGGGGCGGTGGAGTGAACACTGAAGCTTTCTTT	CASSERGTGGGGVNTEAFF
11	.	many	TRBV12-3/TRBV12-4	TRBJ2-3	TGTGCCAGCAGCCCCGCGGATACGCAGTATTTT	CASSPADTQYF
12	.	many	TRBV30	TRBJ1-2	TGTGCCTGGAGTCGGGGGAACTATGGCTACACCTTC	CAWSRGNYGYTF
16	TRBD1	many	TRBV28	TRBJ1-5	TGTGCCTGCAGTTTATTACAGGGGATCGGCAATCAGCCCCAGCATTTT	CACSLLQGIGNQPQHF
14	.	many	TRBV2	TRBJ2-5	TGTGCCAGCAGGAAGGACCGATCCCAAGAGACCCAGTACTTC	CASRKDRSQETQYF
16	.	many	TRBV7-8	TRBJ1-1	TGTGCCAGCAGCTTATGGGCCGACTTTATGAACACTGAAGCTTTCTTT	CASSLWADFMNTEAFF
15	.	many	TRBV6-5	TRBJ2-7	TGTGCCAGCAGTTACTCGCGGGACAGTTCCTACGAGCAGTACTTC	CASSYSRDSSYEQYF
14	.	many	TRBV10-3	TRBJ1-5	TGTGCCACTAACCGGGAGGGGGTACATCAGCCCCAGCATTTT	CATNREGVHQPQHF
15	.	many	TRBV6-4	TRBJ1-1	TGTGCCAGCAGGGAGCCAGGGACACCAGTCCCGGAGGCTTTCTTT	CASREPGTPVPEAFF
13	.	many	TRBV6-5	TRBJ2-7	TGTGCCAGCAATCCGGGAGTTGACTACGAGCAGTACTTC	CASNPGVDYEQYF
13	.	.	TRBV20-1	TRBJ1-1	TGCAGTGCCCCCAGGGACGGTAACACTGAAGCTTTCTTT	CSAPRDGNTEAFF
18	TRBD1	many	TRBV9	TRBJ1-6	TGTGCCAGCAGCCCCACCGCGGGACAGCCCCACTATAATTCACCCCTCCACTTT	CASSPTAGQPHYNSPLHF
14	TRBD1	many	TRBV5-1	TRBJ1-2	TGCGCCAGCAGCCTAGGGACAGGCTTTTATGGCTACACCTTC	CASSLGTGFYGYTF
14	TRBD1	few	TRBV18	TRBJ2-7	TGTGCCAGCTCACTGGACAGGAGTGGCTACGAGCAGTACTTC	CASSLDRSGYEQYF
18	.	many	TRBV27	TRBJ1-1	TGTGCCAGCAGTTTACTCTCTATCCGTGGGGGGTTGCGTACTGAAGCTTTCTTT	CASSLLSIRGGLRTEAFF
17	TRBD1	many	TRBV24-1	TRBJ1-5	TGTGCCACCAGTGATTCAACACAGGGGGACGGCAATCAGCCCCAGCATTTT	CATSDSTQGDGNQPQHF
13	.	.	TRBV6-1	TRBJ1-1	TGTGCCAGCAGTGCCGACAGGTTGACTGAAGCTTTCTTT	CASSADRLTEAFF
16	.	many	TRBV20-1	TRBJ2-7	TGCAGTGCTATGGGGGCGGGGGCGTCACTCTTAGGGGAGCAGTACTTC	CSAMGAGASLLGEQYF
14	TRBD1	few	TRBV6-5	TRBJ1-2	TGTGCCAGCAGTTTGGACAGGGTCCACTATGGCTACACCTTC	CASSLDRVHYGYTF
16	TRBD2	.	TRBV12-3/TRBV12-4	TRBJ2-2	TGTGCCAGCAGTCCATCCGGGACTATGAACACCGGGGAGCTGTTTTTT	CASSPSGTMNTGELFF
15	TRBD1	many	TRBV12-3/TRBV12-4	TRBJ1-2	TGTGCCAGCAGTCACTCGACAGGGAGCAACTATGGCTACACCTTC	CASSHSTGSNYGYTF
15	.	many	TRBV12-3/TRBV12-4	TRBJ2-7	TGTGCCAGCAGTTCCCTACGGGGGCTACCCTACGAGCAGTACTTC	CASSSLRGLPYEQYF
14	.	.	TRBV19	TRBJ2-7	TGTGCCAGTAGTATAAAGCTGGAAGGCTACGAGCAGTACTTC	CASSIKLEGYEQYF
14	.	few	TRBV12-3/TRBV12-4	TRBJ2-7	TGTGCCAGCAGTTTAGGGGATCTCGCCTACGAGCAGTACTTC	CASSLGDLAYEQYF
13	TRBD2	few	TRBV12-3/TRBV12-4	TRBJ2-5	TGTGCCAGCAGTAAACTAGCGGAAGAAACCCAGTACTTC	CASSKLAEETQYF
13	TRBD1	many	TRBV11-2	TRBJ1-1	TGTGCCAGCAGCCAAGACAGGGCGATTGAAGCTTTCTTT	CASSQDRAIEAFF
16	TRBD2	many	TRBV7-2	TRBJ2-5	TGTGCCAGCAGCTCCCGACTAGCGGAGCTGCAAGAGACCCAGTACTTC	CASSSRLAELQETQYF
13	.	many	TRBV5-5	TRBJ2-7	TGTGCCAGCGGGGGCCTCAGCGGCTACGAGCAGTACTTC	CASGGLSGYEQYF
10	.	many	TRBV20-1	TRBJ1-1	TGCAGTGCTATGTCCACTGAAGCTTTCTTT	CSAMSTEAFF
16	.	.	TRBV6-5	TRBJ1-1	TGTGCCAGCAGTTACTCTTGGGGACCTCGGAACACTGAAGCTTTCTTT	CASSYSWGPRNTEAFF
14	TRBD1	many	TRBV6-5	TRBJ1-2	TGTGCCAGCAGTAACCCGGGACAGCTCTATGGCTACACCTTC	CASSNPGQLYGYTF
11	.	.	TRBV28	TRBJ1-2	TGTGCCAGCAGTCGACGGAATGGCTACACCTTC	CASSRRNGYTF
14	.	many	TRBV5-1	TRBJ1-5	TGCGCCAGCAGCCCCCGGACAATGTATCAGCCCCAGCATTTT	CASSPRTMYQPQHF
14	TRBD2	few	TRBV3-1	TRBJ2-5	TGTGCCAGCAGCCAAGACGGGGGGGGGGAGACCCAGTACTTC	CASSQDGGGETQYF
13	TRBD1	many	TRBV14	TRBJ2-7	TGTGCCATCCCAAGGGGGCACGTCGACGAGCAGTACTTC	CAIPRGHVDEQYF
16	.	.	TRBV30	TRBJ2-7	TGTGCCTGGAGCCCAACGAGGACAGCCCAAGGGTACGAGCAGTACTTC	CAWSPTRTAQGYEQYF
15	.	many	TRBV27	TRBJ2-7	TGTGCCAGCAGTTCCCCGGGACTGCTCTCCTACGAGCAGTACTTC	CASSSPGLLSYEQYF